The 25 T cell receptor beta chains reported below all come from one sample, sequenced in a study of T cells after yellow fever vaccination. TCRdb re-called the 5' RACE reads through MiXCR, storing one row per CDR3 protein. Of 300,000 to 350,000 distinct CDR3 sequences in the sample, approximately 4.2% were seen once. The sample in question was PBMCs, obtained 5 days after the yellow fever booster vaccination. These receptors all stem from a man between 18 and 29 years old who received the YFV17D yellow fever vaccine.

The chain combines TRBV7-2 with TRBJ2-5; tentative D call: TRBD1 (5 bases). The CDR3 contains 15 residues. The V end lost 1 base, the J end lost 3 bases, and 12 bases lay between the germline ends. Germline V lookup: CDR1 SGHTA, CDR2 FQGNSA. CDR3 loop: CASSLGPLREETQYF. CDR3 sequence (DNA): TGTGCCAGCAGCTTAGGGCCGCTCAGGGAAGAGACCCAGTACTTC.

This chain joins TRBV20-1 and TRBJ2-3; D is possibly TRBD1 or TRBD2 (5 bases each). CDR1 is DFQATT and CDR2 is SNEGSKA in the germline V gene (reference sequence). This CDR3 is 12 amino acids long. V was shortened by 4 bases and J by 3 bases, with 8 bases between the two germline ends. In nucleotides, the CDR3 is TGCAGTGCTATGGGGACGACAGATACGCAGTATTTT. Translation gives CSAMGTTDTQYF.

V usage is TRBV9 and J usage is TRBJ2-2, with 16 bases aligning to TRBD2. The germline gives CDR1 SGDLS, CDR2 YYNGEE. V lost 4 bases and J lost 1; bases outside the gene matches: 4. The CDR3 contains 18 residues. CDR3 sequence reads: CASSPGLAGGWNTGELFF. The DNA for the CDR3 is TGTGCCAGCAGCCCGGGACTAGCGGGGGGGTGGAACACCGGGGAGCTGTTTTTT.

V gene TRBV7-2 combines with J gene TRBJ1-5, with D perhaps matching TRBD1 (5 bases). V was cut by 5 bases and J by 6 bases, with 14 bases left in between. The CDR3 loop spans 14 amino acids. Per the germline V gene, CDR1 is SGHTA and CDR2 is FQGNSA. In DNA, the CDR3 is TGTGCCAGCAGCCGAGCCAGGGATAGTCAGCCCCAGCATTTT. Its translation is CASSRARDSQPQHF.

This clonotype was counted many times. V is TRBV20-1 and J is TRBJ2-7; the D gene is possibly TRBD2 (7 bases). The CDR3 consists of 16 residues. Per germline, CDR1 DFQATT and CDR2 SNEGSKA (reference sequence). Trimming removed 6 bases at V and 5 bases at J, with 26 bases between. In nucleotides, the CDR3 is TGCAGTGCCTCGTATAGTAGTGCACAGGGAGGGGACGAGCAGTACTTC. Protein sequence: CSASYSSAQGGDEQYF.

V usage is TRBV20-1 and J usage is TRBJ2-4, with D perhaps assigned TRBD1 or TRBD2 (6 bases each). The CDR3 consists of 15 residues. Trimming removed 6 bases at V and 0 bases at J, with 15 bases between. Per the germline V gene, CDR1 is DFQATT and CDR2 is SNEGSKA (reference sequence). CDR3: CSALDGGQAKNIQYF. The CDR3 bases are TGCAGTGCCCTGGATGGGGGGCAAGCCAAAAACATTCAGTACTTC.

The genes are TRBV5-4 and TRBJ1-3; D is perhaps TRBD1 (5 bases). This CDR3 is built from 14 residues. V shed 0 bases and J shed 8 bases, with 12 bases lying between them. The germline gives CDR1 SGHNT, CDR2 YYREEE (reference sequence). CDR3 amino acids: CASSLDSPGDTIYF. The CDR3 DNA sequence: TGTGCCAGCAGCTTGGACTCCCCGGGGGACACCATATATTTT.

The CDR3: CASSFQGGLYDTQYF. In DNA form, the CDR3 reads TGTGCCAGCAGCTTTCAAGGGGGGCTTTACGATACGCAGTATTTT. The chain links TRBV11-2 to TRBJ2-3; D is tentatively TRBD1 or TRBD2 (6 bases each). Trimming cost V 3 bases and J 6 bases, with 16 bases left between them. This CDR3 contains 15 residues. Germline values: CDR1 SGHAT, CDR2 FQNNGV.

This clonotype was recorded only once. This chain uses TRBV7-2 with TRBJ2-7, with TRBD2 as a possible D gene (6 bases). Germline assignment: CDR1 SGHTA and CDR2 FQGNSA. This CDR3 has 14 residues. V gave up 1 base and J gave up 3 bases, with 10 bases separating them. The CDR3 reads CASSLGGGIYEQYF. As DNA, the CDR3 is TGTGCCAGCAGCTTAGGCGGAGGGATCTACGAGCAGTACTTC. Full variable domain (missing parts from reference TRBV7-2 and TRBJ2-7): GAGVSQSPSNKVTEKGKDVELRCDPISGHTALYWYRQSLGQGLEFLIYFQGNSAPDKSGLPSDRFSAERTGGSVSTLTIQRTQQEDSAVYLCASSLGGGIYEQYFGPGTRLTVT.

This clonotype was detected many times. This chain uses TRBV11-2 with TRBJ2-5; 8 positions agree with TRBD1. From germline, CDR1 is SGHAT and CDR2 FQNNGV. Trimming at V came to 5 bases and at J to 4 bases, leaving 12 bases not matched to a gene. The CDR3 has 16 amino acids. The CDR3 DNA is TGTGCCAGCAGCCCGCGACCCCGGACAGGGAGAGAGACCCAGTACTTC. Amino acids: CASSPRPRTGRETQYF.

This sequence joins TRBV7-9 and TRBJ1-1; D remains unclear. V gave up 5 bases and J gave up 0 bases, with 7 bases separating them. The CDR3 has 13 residues. Germline V lookup: CDR1 SEHNR, CDR2 FQNEAQ (reference sequence). DNA of the CDR3: TGTGCCAGCAGCATTACAGTGAACACTGAAGCTTTCTTT. Its protein is CASSITVNTEAFF.

In this sample, this clonotype turned up a few times. Here the CDR3 DNA reads TGTGCCAGCAGTATACAGGGGGTAGCTAACTATGGCTACACCTTC. Translating it yields CASSIQGVANYGYTF. V and J are TRBV7-2 and TRBJ1-2; 8 bases line up with TRBD1. V shed 6 bases and J 0 bases; nucleotides not matched to a gene: 6. Germline V gene data show CDR1 as SGHTA and CDR2 as FQGNSA. This CDR3 is 15 amino acids long.

V and J are TRBV7-3 and TRBJ2-3; 8 bases align to TRBD2. Germline V lookup: CDR1 SGHTA, CDR2 FQGTGA. V shed 1 base and J 1 base; nucleotides not matched to a gene: 1. The CDR3 contains 15 residues. This chain's CDR3 is CASSLKLAGTDTQYF. The CDR3 DNA reads TGTGCCAGCAGCTTAAAACTAGCGGGCACAGATACGCAGTATTTT. Variable domain in full (rest from reference TRBV7-3 and TRBJ2-3): GAGVSQTPSNKVTEKGKYVELRCDPISGHTALYWYRQSLGQGPEFLIYFQGTGAADDSGLPNDRFFAVRPEGSVSTLKIQRTERGDSAVYLCASSLKLAGTDTQYFGPGTRLTVL.

This chain uses TRBV12-3 or TRBV12-4 with TRBJ2-3; 11 nucleotides line up with TRBD2. Trimming at V came to 8 bases and at J to 9 bases, leaving 10 bases not matched to a gene. This CDR3 contains 14 residues. CDR3 residues: CASESSGGRETQYF. The CDR3 bases are TGTGCCAGCGAATCTAGCGGGGGGAGAGAAACGCAGTATTTT.

CDR3 residues: CASSLGTGLPYEQYV. The CDR3 DNA reads as TGTGCCAGCAGCTTAGGGACAGGGCTGCCCTACGAGCAGTACGTC. The chain employs TRBV5-5 and TRBJ2-7; 9 bases line up with TRBD1. The CDR3 is made up of 15 amino acids. Germline CDR1 SGHKS, CDR2 YYEKEE (reference sequence). The trim removed 2 bases at V and 2 bases at J, leaving 5 bases unmatched.

This clonotype occurred a few times. The rearrangement uses TRBV7-2 and TRBJ2-7, with 7 bases fitting TRBD1. V lost 6 bases and J lost 3; bases outside the gene matches: 14. Germline values: CDR1 SGHTA, CDR2 FQGNSA. This CDR3 region has 16 residues. The CDR3 sequence: CASSPTGTAKIYEQYF. DNA for the CDR3: TGTGCCAGCAGTCCCACCGGGACAGCCAAAATCTACGAGCAGTACTTC.

This clonotype was seen more than once but under ten times. This rearrangement joins TRBV7-9 to TRBJ1-1; D possibly corresponds to TRBD1 (5 bases). Trimming pared 1 base from V and 1 base from J, leaving 22 bases between. This CDR3 spans 19 amino acids. Germline CDR1 and CDR2: SEHNR and FQNEAQ (reference sequence). As DNA, the CDR3 is TGTGCCAGCAGCTTAGGAATTTTGGGTTCGGGACGGAAGAACACTGAAGCTTTCTTT. Protein sequence: CASSLGILGSGRKNTEAFF.

In the case of this clonotype: A junction end diverges from the germline sequence, so it may reflect a read error. The chain combines TRBV5-6 with TRBJ1-1; TRBD1 aligns across 8 bases. CDR1 is SGHDT, CDR2 YYEEEE, per germline. The CDR3 has 13 residues. CDR3 protein: CASSVTGGAEASF. In nucleotides, the CDR3 is TGTGCCAGCAGCGTTACAGGGGGGGCTGAAGCTTCCTTT. The complete variable domain, with remaining parts taken from reference TRBV5-6 and TRBJ1-1, reads DAGVTQSPTHLIKTRGQQVTLRCSPKSGHDTVSWYQQALGQGPQFIFQYYEEEERQRGNFPDRFSGHQFPNYSSELNVNALLLGDSALYLCASSVTGGAEASFGQGTRLTVV.

The chain is built from TRBV18 and TRBJ1-2; D uncertain. Trimming took off 0 bases at V and 8 bases at J, with 13 bases between the two ends. There are 14 residues in the CDR3. The germline V gene has CDR1 KGHSH and CDR2 LQKENI. The CDR3 coding sequence is TGTGCCAGCTCACCACCGTTGTATGACCGGGGCTACACCTTC. Protein sequence: CASSPPLYDRGYTF.

This clonotype was picked up many times. The V and J genes are TRBV5-1 and TRBJ1-6; D remains ambiguous. The CDR3 runs 14 residues. Deletions cut 0 bases from V and 5 bases from J, with 6 bases between. Germline V gene data show CDR1 as SGHRS and CDR2 as YFSETQ. The CDR3 DNA reads TGCGCCAGCAGCTTGGGACGAGATAATTCACCCCTCCACTTT. Amino acid sequence: CASSLGRDNSPLHF.

At least ten counts were recorded for this clonotype. This chain joins TRBV12-3 or TRBV12-4 and TRBJ2-1; TRBD2 agrees at 9 bases. The CDR3 has 14 residues. V lost 8 bases to trimming and J lost 10 bases; unmatched junction nucleotides: 12. The CDR3 nucleotides are TGTGCCAGCGGGCCACCGGGACTAGCTACCGAGCAGTTCTTC. It encodes CASGPPGLATEQFF.

This clonotype was picked up many times. The V and J genes are TRBV5-1 and TRBJ2-2; D remains ambiguous. V shed 4 bases and J shed 6 bases, with 7 bases lying between them. Germline CDR1 and CDR2: SGHRS and YFSETQ. The CDR3 sequence is 12 residues long. CDR3 residues: CASSLIPGELFF. In DNA, the CDR3 is TGCGCCAGCAGCCTAATCCCCGGGGAGCTGTTTTTT.

This clonotype has ten or more counts. The chain links TRBV4-1 to TRBJ2-7; TRBD2 matches at 10 bases. CDR1 and CDR2 from the germline V gene are MGHRA and YSYEKL. The CDR3 runs 16 residues. Trimming took 3 bases from V and 0 from J; bases not matched to a gene: 5. CDR3 sequence (DNA): TGCGCCAGCAGCCACGCCGGGACTAGCGTCTCCTACGAGCAGTACTTC. Translated, it gives CASSHAGTSVSYEQYF.

This clonotype was recorded many times. This chain connects TRBV7-9 to TRBJ2-2; 7 bases map to TRBD1. Losses at the gene ends were 8 bases for V and 3 bases for J; bases not matched to a gene: 6. CDR1 and CDR2 from the germline V gene are SEHNR and FQNEAQ (reference sequence). The CDR3 totals 14 residues. The CDR3 reads CASSRTGYTGELFF. The CDR3, as DNA: TGTGCCAGCTCGCGGACAGGCTACACCGGGGAGCTGTTTTTT.

This chain joins TRBV6-6 and TRBJ2-1; possibly TRBD1 for D (5 bases). Per germline, CDR1 MNHNY and CDR2 SVGAGI (reference sequence). The CDR3 has 15 residues. Trimming stripped 2 bases from V and 0 bases from J, with 8 bases between. CDR3 coding DNA: TGTGCCAGCAGTTACAGGACAAGCTCCTACAATGAGCAGTTCTTC. Translation gives CASSYRTSSYNEQFF.